Included here is one T cell receptor (beta chain) sequence, with context. What it binds is not known. TCR beta VDJ and CDR3 were profiled, and genomic DNA was the template. TCRdb independently ran MiXCR on the reads; one entry per CDR3 protein. Of roughly 190,000 distinct CDR3 sequences in the sample, roughly 56% were seen once. The sample belongs to a study of CD8+CD57+ T cells in acquired aplastic anemia. Overall study context: Sorted CD4+ and CD8+ cells yielded DNA averaging approximately 3.4 ug.

General study points: Statistical testing detected no significant gap in CD8+ Simpson's diversity between patients and controls.

This CDR3 comprises 12 residues. V was trimmed by 2 bases and J by 5 bases, leaving 6 bases between them. Germline V gene data show CDR1 as SGHTA and CDR2 as FQGNSA. The sample comprised sorted CD4+, CD8+, or CD8+CD57+ T cells (not recorded which) from PBMCs. This TCR came from a human donor in good health, serving as a control. V and J are TRBV7-2 and TRBJ2-5; no reliable D call. DNA for the CDR3: TGTGCCAGCAGCTTAAGCTGGGAGACCCAGTACTTC. It is translated as CASSLSWETQYF.